The T cell receptor (beta chain) under discussion was sequenced for a study of regulatory and conventional T cells in RAG deficiency. Study conclusions and caveats: Treg unique TCR beta sequences were about 100-fold fewer in Omenn syndrome and CID/AS patients than controls. Shannon entropy fell and Simpson indices rose in RAG-deficient patients. Patient subsets had shorter CDR3s; Omenn Treg-Tconv overlap exceeded 85%.

The sorted regulatory T cells were CD4+, CD25-high and CD127-low, with genomic DNA sequenced. Turning to this clone: Antigen specificity is unknown.

Repertoires were generated with immunoSEQ multiplex PCR, while TCRdb's copy carries only in-frame clones and drops some. The sample yields about 7,100 clones, 90% to 95% seen once. Another study also made use of these data, one on regulatory T cells. That investigation notes: Amplification used 52 TRBV primers and 13 TRBJ primers.

The sequencing sample was made of CD127- CD25+ CD4+ Tregs sorted from blood. The origin of this receptor is a human donor in good health.

The CDR3 DNA is TGTGCCAGTAGTATAGTGAACTCGGCGGGGGGCTATGGCTACACCTTC. Translating gives CASSIVNSAGGYGYTF. This sequence joins TRBV19 and TRBJ1-2; TRBD1 is a possible D gene (5 bases). This CDR3 comprises 16 residues. Trimming took 1 base from V and 4 from J, leaving 16 bases between them. Germline values: CDR1 LNHDA, CDR2 SQIVND (reference sequence).